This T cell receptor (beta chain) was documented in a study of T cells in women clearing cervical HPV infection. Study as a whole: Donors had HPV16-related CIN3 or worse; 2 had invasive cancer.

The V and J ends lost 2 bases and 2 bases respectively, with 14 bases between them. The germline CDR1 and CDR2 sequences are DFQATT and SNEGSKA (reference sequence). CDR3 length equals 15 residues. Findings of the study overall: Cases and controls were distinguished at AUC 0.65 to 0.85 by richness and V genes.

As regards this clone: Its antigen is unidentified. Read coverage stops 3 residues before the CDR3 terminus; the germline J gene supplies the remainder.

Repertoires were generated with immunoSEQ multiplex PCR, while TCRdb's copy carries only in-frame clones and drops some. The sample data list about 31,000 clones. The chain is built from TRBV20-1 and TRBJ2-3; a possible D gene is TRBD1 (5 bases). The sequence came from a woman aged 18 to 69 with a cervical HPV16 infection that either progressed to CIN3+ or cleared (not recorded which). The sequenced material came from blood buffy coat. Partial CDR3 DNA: TGCAGTGCTAGAATTTTCAGGGAAATCACAGATACG. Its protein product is CSARIFREITDT. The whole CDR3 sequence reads CSARIFREITDTQYF.